The TCR beta chain under discussion was sequenced for a study of Ad26.COV2.S vaccination and SARS-CoV-2 variants. This clone has a single count. Trimming left V 4 bases short and J 2 bases short, with 11 bases between. Per the germline V gene, CDR1 is SQVTM and CDR2 is ANQGSEA. This CDR3 is 13 amino acids long. The treatment here: approximately 18 received Ad26.COV2.S at low or high dose, single or two shots; about 5 received placebo; per-sample allocation not given. Each sample was drawn 63 days after the first injection (of vaccine or placebo). This table comes from immunoSEQ multiplex PCR, and its TCRdb copy is limited to in-frame clones, with some not included. The table lists around 420,000 clones, approximately 87% of them singletons.

The chain couples TRBV29-1 to TRBJ2-5; D is ambiguous. The source was peripheral blood, collected in a trial of Ad26.COV2.S vaccine versus placebo. The TCR comes from a person between 18 and 59 years old who received the Ad26.COV2.S COVID-19 vaccine or a placebo. The CDR3, as DNA: TGCAGCGTTGTGCCTGGATCTCAAGAGACCCAGTACTTC. This translates into CSVVPGSQETQYF.